The entry that follows covers one TCR beta chain sequence. Its specificity is unknown. Multiplex touch-down PCR amplified TRB using TRB-A and TRB-B pools in one tube. TCRdb reprocessed the multiplex PCR reads and reports one entry per CDR3 protein, with no DNA. This table holds fewer than 5,500 distinct CDR3 sequences. The germline gives CDR1 LNHDA, CDR2 SQIVND (reference sequence). The CDR3 contains 14 residues. This sample stems from a study of T cell clusters in autoimmune cytopenias. TRB amplification used 250 ng of peripheral blood genomic DNA. Overall study results and limits: Healthy donors had 2.5 to 3.5-fold more exclusive TRB clusters than active autoimmune hepatitis patients. Physiological T cell clusters of healthy donors were apparently absent in primary autoimmune cytopenia patients.

These data also formed part of another study, on T cell repertoires in aging, cancer and after chemotherapy.

Sequencing was carried out using peripheral blood. The TCR was taken from a human donor in good health. This chain links TRBV19 with TRBJ2-1; there is no DNA to check the TCRdb D call of TRBD1. CDR3 sequence: CASSAPGQNNEQFF.